This T cell receptor (beta chain) was observed in a study of vaccination effects on CD4 cells after COVID-19. Whole-study context: Each participant was given two doses of one vaccine (BNT162b2 or mRNA-1273). Every well got 1.5 million to 2.5 million PBMC, which were grown with about 9.6 IU/ml IL-2 and about 10 ug/ml peptides.

CDR3 length equals 14 residues. Trimming shortened V by 0 bases and J by 7 bases, and 11 bases separated the two germline ends. CDR1 SGHRS and CDR2 YFSETQ come from the germline V gene. Remarks on this clone: Antigen specificity is unknown.

Study-level results: Late post-vaccination samples showed marked contraction of infection- and vaccine-induced clones.

Method: immunoSEQ multiplex PCR; TCRdb's copy keeps in-frame clones and lacks some. The sample records 30,000 to 40,000 clones, around 76% being singletons. When 10 to 11 days of culture had elapsed, CD4+ T cells were isolated. The chain recombines TRBV5-1 with TRBJ1-3, with a possible D match to TRBD1 (6 bases). This clonotype originated in a human donor who received a COVID-19 vaccine. The material was CD4+ T cells from PBMCs cultured without peptide, obtained before COVID-19 vaccination. The chain's CDR3 is CASSLGTGFNTIYF. The CDR3 DNA follows: TGCGCCAGCAGCTTGGGCACAGGGTTCAACACCATATATTTT.